The rows below give T cell receptor beta chains drawn from one sample of a study of T cell repertoires in cytomegalovirus infection. Their antigens remain unidentified. TCRdb independently ran MiXCR on the reads; one entry per CDR3 protein. The sample has about 570,000 distinct CDR3 sequences, approximately 40% seen once; the top ten hold around 48%. The source was cultured PBMCs, collected from culture after CMV antigen stimulation. Receptor source: a human donor in good health (CMV status not recorded). Some clones in this sample may be carry-over from other donors' samples. The CDR3 runs from the conserved cysteine through the conserved F or W. A D gene is named only where the DNA matches it firmly. Only part of the rows carry a size: once, few, many, or a class if the clone is expanded.

d_gene	abundance	v_gene	j_gene	CDR3nt	CDR3aa
TRBD1	-	TRBV7-2	TRBJ2-5	TGTGCCAGCAGGTCGACAGGGGGGGTGAGAGAGACCCAGTACTTC	CASRSTGGVRETQYF
TRBD2	-	TRBV28	TRBJ2-2	TGTGCCAGCAACGTCGGGGGGGGGTCGAACACCGGGGAGCTGTTTTTT	CASNVGGGSNTGELFF
-	many	TRBV7-2	TRBJ1-2	TGTGCCAGCAGCTCTCCGGGAGACTATGGCTACACCTTC	CASSSPGDYGYTF
-	-	TRBV18	TRBJ1-4	TGTGCCAGCTCACCACAAGGGGGTCCTGAGGAACTGTTTTTT	CASSPQGGPEELFF
TRBD2	-	TRBV28	TRBJ2-1	TGTGCCAGCAGTTTTTTAGCGGGGGGGATCACTGAGCAGTTCTTC	CASSFLAGGITEQFF
-	-	TRBV24-1	TRBJ1-1	TGTGCCACCAGTGATCCGGCAGGTAAAGCTTTCTTT	CATSDPAGKAFF
-	few	TRBV20-1	TRBJ1-1	TGCAGTGCACAGACAGGAGGGGACACTGAAGCTTTCTTT	CSAQTGGDTEAFF
-	many	TRBV7-2	TRBJ2-7	TGTGCCAGCAGCAGGACGCCAAACTACGAGCAGTACTTC	CASSRTPNYEQYF
-	few	TRBV7-9	TRBJ1-2	TGTGCCAGCAGCCCAAGGGGCAGCGCTAACTATGGCTACACCTTC	CASSPRGSANYGYTF
-	few	TRBV6-5	TRBJ2-3	TGTGCCAGCAGTTACTCGGGGGGTACAGATACGCAGTATTTT	CASSYSGGTDTQYF
TRBD1	-	TRBV7-9	TRBJ2-7	TGTGCCAGCACCCGACAGGGACAGGCCTACGAGCAGTACTTC	CASTRQGQAYEQYF
-	-	TRBV6-8	TRBJ1-2	TGTGCCAGCAGTCCCAGGACGGTGCTGGGGTTAGAAAACTATGGCTACACCTTC	CASSPRTVLGLENYGYTF